This T cell receptor beta chain was documented in a study of blood T cells in healthy people across ages (dated by TCRdb to the mid-2010s). Study-level background: In model experiments, roughly one uniquely barcoded TCR beta cDNA molecule per two T cells was captured by template switching. For two donors (one aged 18 to 30 and one aged 80 or older), the study analyzed two additional independent replicas of 1 million unique cDNA reads from the same blood draw. Four age groups were formed from the donors: young (average approximately 15 years), middle-aged (just under 40), aged (approximately 60) and long-lived (about 75). To avoid experimental bias, donors of different ages were randomly spread across the sequencing lanes. To track age-related changes in TCR beta repertoire diversity, the study relied on deep sequencing normalized with unique cDNA molecular identifiers.

Of note for this clonotype: Its antigen remains unidentified. One base away there is no much larger clone; base qualities are not given.

The library was made by 5' RACE. The instrument given in TCRdb is Illumina HiSeq 2500. The second PCR ran for roughly 7 to 11 cycles and used a J-beta primer mix along with a sample-barcoded 5' primer. A unique molecular identifier was introduced onto each TCR beta cDNA molecule by a template-switch 5' adaptor carrying 12 random nucleotides. Each sample yielded at least 3 million CDR3-containing paired-end reads. All of the RNA was converted into first-strand cDNA using the Mint cDNA synthesis kit, with a TRBC-specific oligonucleotide serving as the primer. Following uracil-DNA glycosylase treatment, a first 18-cycle PCR with universal primers M1SS and BC2_uni_R was performed on all cDNA. The authors' pipeline ran thus. Each sample was normalized by randomly selecting 1 million high-quality reads, each carrying a distinct molecular identifier. Instead of being binned into consensus sequences, reads with shared molecular identifiers were discarded. MiTCR, set to a Q25 quality threshold and the strictest error-elimination algorithm, was used for CDR3 identification, clonotype clustering and error correction. A nonparametric unseen species model with Euler transformation was used to estimate a lower bound on total TCR beta diversity. The public reads were reprocessed in TCRdb via fastp at Q25 and MiXCR, keeping in-frame beta chains. Identical CDR3 protein sequences are pooled into one entry, listed with their most common genes and DNA. These V and J calls originate from TCRdb's pipeline instead of the authors' own analysis. This sample comprises 1.5 million to 2 million distinct CDR3 sequences, 25% to 30% of them detected only once. In total, the top ten clones hold about 8% of the sample.

The study at large found these results: Estimates of total diversity based on one million sequenced T cells were considered lower bounds and underestimates. There was a strong correlation between observed TCR beta diversity and the percentage of naive T cells measured by flow cytometry. Observed TCR beta diversity per million T cells fell roughly linearly with age, and a significant reduction was already apparent by age around 36. Compared with the aged group, the long-lived group had more naive CD4+ T cells, fewer expanded clones and increased TCR diversity, suggesting age selection. Bulk unsorted PBMC profiling prevented conclusive comparison of naive and antigen-experienced compartments. Donor CMV infection status was unknown, potentially confounding age-related changes in expanded clonotypes.

From a lookup of the germline V gene (reference sequence), CDR1 and CDR2 are SEHNR and FQNEAQ. The CDR3, cysteine through phenylalanine, is 15 amino acids long. This entry keeps only the CDR3 DNA: 45 bases, framed from base 1. Relative to germline, V is 5 bases shorter and J is 1 base shorter, with 14 bases between their ends. Donors were a few dozen systemically healthy Caucasian individuals from Russia aged about 6 to 100 years. About 10 milliliters of peripheral blood were drawn from each donor into EDTA-treated Vacutainer tubes. Ficoll-Paque density-gradient centrifugation was used to isolate PBMCs, with at least 6 million obtained per sample. Total RNA was extracted from PBMCs with Trizol reagent, with at least 6 micrograms obtained per sample. For every donor, flow cytometry on a PBMC aliquot measured the percentage of naive CD45RAhigh/CD27high T cells.

The V and J genes are TRBV7-9 and TRBJ1-2; TRBD1 is possibly the D segment (6 matching bases). The origin of this receptor is a woman aged 30 to 39 in good health. Specimen: blood. The CDR3 protein sequence reads: CASSPPQGYNYGYTF. Here is the DNA: TGTGCCAGCAGCCCCCCACAGGGATATAACTATGGCTACACCTTC.